Here is one TCR beta chain with its context. The table lists this clone with a count of one. Its antigen is not yet known. No qualities accompany the bases; no much larger clone lies one base away. The immunoSEQ Assay was used to sequence TCR beta CDR3 regions from DNA. The authors' pipeline ran thus. To compute T cell density, TCR beta template counts were normalized to usable DNA, which was estimated by amplifying housekeeping genes. Richness was estimated using the preseqR package, with extrapolation to 400,000 templates for PBMC samples and to 120,000 templates for tissue samples. Clonality was defined by subtracting Pielou's evenness from one. Differential abundance testing on productive amino-acid clonotypes, with a minimum total count of 5 and an alpha of 0.1, was used to identify tissue-enriched TCRs. The Jaccard Index and the Morisita Overlap Index were used to measure repertoire overlap between compartments. GLIPH clustered TCR beta CDR3s with public tetramer-defined viral CDR3s; viral motifs required at least three viral sequences plus V-gene enrichment. In its TCRdb copy, this immuneACCESS table keeps in-frame sequences only and misses some clones. Where compared with another copy, unresolved V genes explain less than half of these, and the others have no known cause. V and J calls and clone size are copied from that table; D and trimming were computed from the DNA. Within this sample are some 36,000 clones, with 86% of them counted one time only. Under 7% of the sample belongs to the ten largest clones.

This sample is part of a study of T cells in localized non-small cell lung cancer (TCRdb year 2020). Regarding the study in general: The study analyzed T cell repertoires of hundreds of early-stage NSCLC patients, comparing tumors and uninvolved tumor-adjacent lungs. The cohort consisted of 236 treatment-naive NSCLC patients whose localized lung tumors had been resected. The mean age of the NSCLC patients was 60 to 85 years, with about 130 men and 95 to 110 women.

At diagnosis, peripheral blood, uninvolved tumor-adjacent lung and tumor were collected and were preserved as a mix of fresh-frozen and FFPE material. For TCR repertoire profiling, blood samples were analyzed as peripheral blood mononuclear cells. For CDR1 and CDR2, the germline V gene lists SGHTA and FQGNSA. Trimming removed 4 bases from V and 6 bases from J; the gene matches leave 16 bases unexplained. The CDR3 measures 18 amino acids from cysteine to phenylalanine. This entry keeps only the CDR3 DNA: 54 bases, framed from base 1. Study-wide findings and limitations: Longer overall survival was associated with higher blood T cell density, whereas shorter survival was associated with higher adjacent-lung clonality. Because of the exploratory design, TCR variables were selected using unadjusted p-values without false-discovery rate correction. A median of around 57 of the top 100 tumor clones were detected in paired uninvolved adjacent lung, and under 30 of these tumor clones were also found among the top 100 clones of the paired uninvolved adjacent lung. The highest T cell clonality was observed in uninvolved tumor-adjacent lung, where clonality exceeded that of tumor, suggesting that antigenic responses were more focused in uninvolved tumor-adjacent lung. Multi-region tumor sequencing was not performed, so intratumor heterogeneity could not be excluded.

This clonotype was sampled from a male donor older than 55 with stage II lung adenocarcinoma. Here the chain combines TRBV7-2 and TRBJ2-3; TRBD2 agrees with 10 junctional bases. This specimen was peripheral blood mononuclear cells, taken before any cancer treatment. The CDR3 is CASSSWEGLAAYEDTQYF. The DNA is TGTGCCAGCAGCTCCTGGGAAGGACTAGCGGCCTATGAGGATACGCAGTATTTT.